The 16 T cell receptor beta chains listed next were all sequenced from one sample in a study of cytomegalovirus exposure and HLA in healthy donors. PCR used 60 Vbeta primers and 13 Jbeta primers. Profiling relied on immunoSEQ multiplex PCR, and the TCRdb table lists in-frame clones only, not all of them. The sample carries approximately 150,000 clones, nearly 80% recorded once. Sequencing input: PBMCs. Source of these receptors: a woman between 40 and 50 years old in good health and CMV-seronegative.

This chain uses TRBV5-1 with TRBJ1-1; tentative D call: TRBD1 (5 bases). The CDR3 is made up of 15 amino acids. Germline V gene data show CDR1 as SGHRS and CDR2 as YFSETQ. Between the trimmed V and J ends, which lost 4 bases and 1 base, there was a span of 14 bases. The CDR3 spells CASSHTPGGNTEAFF. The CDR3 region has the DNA TGCGCCAGCAGCCATACACCCGGGGGGAACACTGAAGCTTTCTTT.

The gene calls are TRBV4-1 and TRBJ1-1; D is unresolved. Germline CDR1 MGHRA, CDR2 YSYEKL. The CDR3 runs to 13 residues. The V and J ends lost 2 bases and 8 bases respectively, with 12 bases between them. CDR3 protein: CASSQRIAGEAFF. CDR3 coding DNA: TGCGCCAGCAGCCAAAGGATAGCGGGGGAAGCTTTCTTT.

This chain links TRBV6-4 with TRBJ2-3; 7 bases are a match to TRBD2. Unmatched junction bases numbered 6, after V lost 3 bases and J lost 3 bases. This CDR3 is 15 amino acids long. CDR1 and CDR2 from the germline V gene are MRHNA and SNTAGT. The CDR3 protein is CASSEGGSATDTQYF. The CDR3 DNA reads TGTGCCAGCAGTGAGGGCGGGAGCGCGACAGATACGCAGTATTTT.

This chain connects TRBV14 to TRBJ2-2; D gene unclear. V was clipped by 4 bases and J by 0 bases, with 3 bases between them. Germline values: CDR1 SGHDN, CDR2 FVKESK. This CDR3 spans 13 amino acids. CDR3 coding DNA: TGTGCCAGCAGCCTAACGAACACCGGGGAGCTGTTTTTT. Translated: CASSLTNTGELFF.

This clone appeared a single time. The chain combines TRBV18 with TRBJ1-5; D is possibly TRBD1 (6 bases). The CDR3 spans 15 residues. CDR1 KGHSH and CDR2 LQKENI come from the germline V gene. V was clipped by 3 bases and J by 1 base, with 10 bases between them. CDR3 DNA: TGTGCCAGCTCACCGGGGGCGTCGAGCAATCAGCCCCAGCATTTT. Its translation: CASSPGASSNQPQHF.

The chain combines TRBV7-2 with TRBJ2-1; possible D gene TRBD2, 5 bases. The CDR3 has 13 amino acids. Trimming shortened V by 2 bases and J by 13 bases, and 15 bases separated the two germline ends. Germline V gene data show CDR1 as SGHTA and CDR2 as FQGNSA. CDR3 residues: CASSLTPGGHQFF. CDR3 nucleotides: TGTGCCAGCAGCTTAACCCCTGGCGGGCACCAGTTCTTC.

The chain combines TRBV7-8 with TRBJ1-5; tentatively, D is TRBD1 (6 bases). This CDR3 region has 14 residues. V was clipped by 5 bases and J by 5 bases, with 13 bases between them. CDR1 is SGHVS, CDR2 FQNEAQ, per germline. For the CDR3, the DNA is TGTGCCAGCAGCGAGGACAGTGTTGATCAGCCCCAGCATTTT. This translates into CASSEDSVDQPQHF.

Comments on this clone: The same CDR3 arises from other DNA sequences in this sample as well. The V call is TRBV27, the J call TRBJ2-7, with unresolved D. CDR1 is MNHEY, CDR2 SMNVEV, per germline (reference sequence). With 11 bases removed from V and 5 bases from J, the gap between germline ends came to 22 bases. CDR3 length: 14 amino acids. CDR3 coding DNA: TGTGCCCGCCCCCCAGGTCTGTCAATCCACGAGCAGTACTTC. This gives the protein CARPPGLSIHEQYF.

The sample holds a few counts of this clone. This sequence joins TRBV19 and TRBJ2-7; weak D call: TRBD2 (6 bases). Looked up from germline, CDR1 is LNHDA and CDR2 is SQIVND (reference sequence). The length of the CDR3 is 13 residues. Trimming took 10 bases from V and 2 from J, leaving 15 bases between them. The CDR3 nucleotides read TGTGCCACTCAAGGCGGGGTTACCTACGAGCAGTACTTC. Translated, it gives CATQGGVTYEQYF.

CDR3 nucleotide sequence: TGTGCCAGCAGCTTGGAAAGGGGTTATGGGAACTATGGCTACACCTTC. Its protein is CASSLERGYGNYGYTF. The chain uses TRBV7-2 and TRBJ1-2; a possible D gene is TRBD1 (5 bases). The germline gives CDR1 SGHTA, CDR2 FQGNSA. The V end was cut by 3 bases, the J end by 2 bases, with 16 bases between. The CDR3 has 16 residues.

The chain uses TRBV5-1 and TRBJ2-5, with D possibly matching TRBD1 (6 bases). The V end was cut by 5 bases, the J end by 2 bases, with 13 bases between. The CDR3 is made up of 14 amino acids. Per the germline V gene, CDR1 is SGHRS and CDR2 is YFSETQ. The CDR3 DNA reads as TGCGCCAGCAGTCCCGGACAGTCTCAAGAGACCCAGTACTTC. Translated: CASSPGQSQETQYF.

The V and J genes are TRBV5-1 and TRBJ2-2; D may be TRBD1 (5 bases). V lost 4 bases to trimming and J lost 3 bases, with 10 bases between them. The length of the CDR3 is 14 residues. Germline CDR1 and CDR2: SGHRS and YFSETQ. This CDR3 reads CASSSQGDTGELFF. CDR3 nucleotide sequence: TGCGCCAGCAGCAGTCAGGGCGACACCGGGGAGCTGTTTTTT. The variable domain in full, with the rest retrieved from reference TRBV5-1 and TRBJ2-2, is KAGVTQTPRYLIKTRGQQVTLSCSPISGHRSVSWYQQTPGQGLQFLFEYFSETQRNKGNFPGRFSGRQFSNSRSEMNVSTLELGDSALYLCASSSQGDTGELFFGEGSRLTVL.

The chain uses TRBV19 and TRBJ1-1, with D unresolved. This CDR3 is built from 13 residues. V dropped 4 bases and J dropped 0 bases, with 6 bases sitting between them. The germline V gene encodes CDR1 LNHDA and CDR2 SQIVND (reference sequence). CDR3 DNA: TGTGCCAGTAGTAACGGTATGAACACTGAAGCTTTCTTT. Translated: CASSNGMNTEAFF.

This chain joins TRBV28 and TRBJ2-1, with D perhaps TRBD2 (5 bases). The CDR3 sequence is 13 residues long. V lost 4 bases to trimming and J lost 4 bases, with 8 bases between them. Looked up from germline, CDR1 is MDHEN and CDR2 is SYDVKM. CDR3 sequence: CASSSGSYNEQFF. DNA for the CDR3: TGTGCCAGCAGTTCGGGATCGTACAATGAGCAGTTCTTC.

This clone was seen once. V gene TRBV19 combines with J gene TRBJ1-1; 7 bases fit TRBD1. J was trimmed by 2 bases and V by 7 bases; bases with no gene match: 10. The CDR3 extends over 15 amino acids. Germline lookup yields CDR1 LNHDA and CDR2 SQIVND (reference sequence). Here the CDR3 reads CASTSRRDRNTEAFF. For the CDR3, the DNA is TGTGCCAGTACCTCAAGGAGGGACAGAAACACTGAAGCTTTCTTT.

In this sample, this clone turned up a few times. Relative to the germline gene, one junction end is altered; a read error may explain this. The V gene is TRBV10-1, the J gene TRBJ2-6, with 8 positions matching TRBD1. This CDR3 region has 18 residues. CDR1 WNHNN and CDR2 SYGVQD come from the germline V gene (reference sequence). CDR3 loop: CASSEPGQVVSGANGLTF. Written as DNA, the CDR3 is TGCGCCAGCAGTGAACCGGGACAGGTAGTTTCCGGGGCCAACGGCCTGACTTTC.